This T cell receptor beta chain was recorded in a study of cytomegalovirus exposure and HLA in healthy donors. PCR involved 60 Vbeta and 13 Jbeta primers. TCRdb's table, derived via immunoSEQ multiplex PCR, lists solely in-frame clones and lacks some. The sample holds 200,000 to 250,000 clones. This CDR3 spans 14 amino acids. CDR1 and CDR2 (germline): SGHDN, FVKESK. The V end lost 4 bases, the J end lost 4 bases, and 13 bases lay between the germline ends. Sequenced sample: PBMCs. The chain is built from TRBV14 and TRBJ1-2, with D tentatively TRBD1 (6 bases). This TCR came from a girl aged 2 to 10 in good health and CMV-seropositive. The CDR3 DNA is TGTGCCAGCAGCCCCGGGACAACCCCCTATGGCTACACCTTC. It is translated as CASSPGTTPYGYTF.